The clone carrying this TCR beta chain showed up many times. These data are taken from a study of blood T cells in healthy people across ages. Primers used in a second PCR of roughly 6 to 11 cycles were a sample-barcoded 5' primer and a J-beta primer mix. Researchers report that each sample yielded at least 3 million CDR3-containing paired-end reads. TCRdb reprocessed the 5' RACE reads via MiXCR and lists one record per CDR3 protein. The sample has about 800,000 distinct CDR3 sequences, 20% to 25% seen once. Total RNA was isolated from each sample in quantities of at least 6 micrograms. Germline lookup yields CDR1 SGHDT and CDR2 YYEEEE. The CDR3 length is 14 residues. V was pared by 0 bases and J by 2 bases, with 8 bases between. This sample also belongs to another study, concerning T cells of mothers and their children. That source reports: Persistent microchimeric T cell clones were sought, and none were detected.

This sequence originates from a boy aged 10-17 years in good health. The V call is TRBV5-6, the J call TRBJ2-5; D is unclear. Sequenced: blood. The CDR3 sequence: CASSLVAAQETQYF. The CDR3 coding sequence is TGTGCCAGCAGCTTGGTAGCAGCTCAAGAGACCCAGTACTTC.